These T cell receptor beta chains were read from a single sample in a study of tumor-infiltrating lymphocytes in primary liver carcinoma. Each CDR3 protein gets one entry after TCRdb re-called the multiplex PCR reads with MiXCR. This repertoire shows some 180,000 distinct CDR3 sequences, approximately 80% found once; its top ten account for roughly 18%. The specimen sequenced was tumor tissue from primary liver carcinoma. These TCRs come from a man in his forties with primary liver carcinoma and hepatitis B virus infection. The CDR3 runs from the conserved cysteine through the conserved F or W. The order of the fields is V gene, D gene, J gene, clone size, CDR3 DNA, CDR3 protein. A D gene is named only where the DNA matches it firmly. Clone size appears in some rows only: once, few, many, or a class for an expanded clone.

V: TRBV6-5; D: .; J: TRBJ1-4; size: .; DNA: TGTGACAGCAGAATGTTTGCAACTAATGAAAAACTGTTTTTT; CDR3: CDSRMFATNEKLFF
V: TRBV10-3; D: .; J: TRBJ2-1; size: .; DNA: TGTGCCATCACCTCGGACCCCTCCTACAATGGGCAATTCTTC; CDR3: CAITSDPSYNGQFF
V: TRBV29-1; D: .; J: TRBJ1-1; size: .; DNA: TGTAGCGGAGCCCCAGGTTGGGCCATGATCACTGAAGCTTTCTTT; CDR3: CSGAPGWAMITEAFF
V: TRBV12-3/TRBV12-4; D: TRBD2; J: TRBJ2-3; size: .; DNA: TGTACCAGCAGTTTGGGAGGGACTCCAGATACGCAGTATTTT; CDR3: CTSSLGGTPDTQYF
V: TRBV6-2/TRBV6-3; D: .; J: TRBJ2-2; size: .; DNA: TGTGCCGGCAGTTACTCCTACCTCGGGATAGGATCGGCCGGGGAGCTGTTTTTT; CDR3: CAGSYSYLGIGSAGELFF
V: TRBV4-3; D: .; J: TRBJ1-6; size: .; DNA: TGCGCCAGCAGCCAAGATCCTCGAACAGCCTATAATTCAACCCTCCACTTT; CDR3: CASSQDPRTAYNSTLHF
V: TRBV4-3; D: .; J: TRBJ2-7; size: .; DNA: TGCGCTAGCAGCCCAAATACAGGGCACTACGAGCAATACTTC; CDR3: CASSPNTGHYEQYF
V: TRBV11-1; D: .; J: TRBJ2-7; size: once; DNA: TGTGCCAGCAGCTTAGGGCCAGCGAGTGAAAGCACCTACGAGCAGTACTTC; CDR3: CASSLGPASESTYEQYF
V: TRBV1; D: .; J: TRBJ2-5; size: .; DNA: TGCACCAGCAGTCACGACATACGAGATACCCAGTACTTC; CDR3: CTSSHDIRDTQYF
V: TRBV12-3/TRBV12-4; D: TRBD1; J: TRBJ2-3; size: many; DNA: TGTGCCAGCAGTTTGACAGGGACAGATACGCAGTATTTT; CDR3: CASSLTGTDTQYF
V: TRBV2; D: .; J: TRBJ1-5; size: .; DNA: TGTGCCACCGGGAAGGTAGGGGTTAATCAGCCCCAGCATTTT; CDR3: CATGKVGVNQPQHF
V: TRBV29-1; D: TRBD1; J: TRBJ2-1; size: .; DNA: TGCAGTGTTAAAGTAGGAGGAAGGGGGCAGGGCGAGCAGTTCTTC; CDR3: CSVKVGGRGQGEQFF
V: TRBV7-2; D: .; J: TRBJ1-2; size: .; DNA: TGTGCCAGCAGCCTACAGTTAGAGTATGGCTACACCTTC; CDR3: CASSLQLEYGYTF
V: TRBV5-6; D: .; J: TRBJ2-1; size: .; DNA: TGTGCGAGCAGCTCCTTGATGGTCTACAAGCAGTTCTTC; CDR3: CASSSLMVYKQFF
V: TRBV11-3; D: .; J: TRBJ2-2; size: .; DNA: TGTGCCAGCAGCTTAAACGCTAACACCAGGGAGCTGTTATTT; CDR3: CASSLNANTRELLF
V: TRBV5-4; D: .; J: TRBJ2-7; size: .; DNA: TGTGACAGCAGCACCCCGAGTGGCGGGACCCATGAGCAGTACTTC; CDR3: CDSSTPSGGTHEQYF
V: TRBV11-2; D: .; J: TRBJ1-4; size: .; DNA: TGTGGCAGCAGCGCCACGACTGTGTTTGGTAATGAAAAACTGTTCTTT; CDR3: CGSSATTVFGNEKLFF
V: TRBV25-1; D: .; J: TRBJ1-2; size: many; DNA: TGTGCCAGCAGGTACTCAAACTATGGCTACACCTTC; CDR3: CASRYSNYGYTF
V: TRBV12-3/TRBV12-4; D: .; J: TRBJ2-1; size: .; DNA: TGTGCCGACAGTCCCCTCGATCTTCGGGGGCAGTTCTTC; CDR3: CADSPLDLRGQFF
V: TRBV6-1; D: TRBD1; J: TRBJ1-5; size: .; DNA: TGTGCCAGTATTGAAAAAGGGCAGGGGGAGCATCAGCCCCAGCATTTT; CDR3: CASIEKGQGEHQPQHF
V: TRBV11-1; D: .; J: TRBJ2-3; size: .; DNA: TGCGCCAACATCTTTGGAACTAGCACAGATACGCAGTATTTT; CDR3: CANIFGTSTDTQYF
V: TRBV6-1; D: .; J: TRBJ1-1; size: .; DNA: TGTGCCAGCAGTGATGTGCAGGTGGACACTGAAGCTTTGTTT; CDR3: CASSDVQVDTEALF
V: TRBV7-8; D: .; J: TRBJ2-3; size: .; DNA: TGTGCCAGCAGCAACGGATTAGCGGACGACACAGATACGCAGTATTTT; CDR3: CASSNGLADDTDTQYF
V: TRBV29-1; D: .; J: TRBJ1-5; size: .; DNA: TGCAGCGTTGGGAGAGGTAAACAGCCCCAGCATTTT; CDR3: CSVGRGKQPQHF
V: TRBV4-2; D: .; J: TRBJ1-1; size: once; DNA: TGTGTCAGCAGCACAAAACAGAGAGGCGCTGAAGCTTTCTTT; CDR3: CVSSTKQRGAEAFF
V: TRBV11-3; D: .; J: TRBJ2-1; size: .; DNA: TGTGCTAGTAACTTAGGCGTCTCGAACGATGAGCAGTTCTTC; CDR3: CASNLGVSNDEQFF
V: TRBV29-1; D: .; J: TRBJ1-2; size: once; DNA: TGCAGCGTCGGGGGCATGGAAAACTATGGCTACATCTTC; CDR3: CSVGGMENYGYIF
V: TRBV6-1; D: .; J: TRBJ2-1; size: .; DNA: TGTGCCAGCAGTGAAGAGATGGGCATTGGGCAGTTCTTC; CDR3: CASSEEMGIGQFF
V: TRBV11-3; D: .; J: TRBJ2-2; size: .; DNA: TGTGTCAGCAGCTTAAACGCGGACACCGGGGAACTGTTTTTT; CDR3: CVSSLNADTGELFF
V: TRBV30; D: .; J: TRBJ1-2; size: few; DNA: TGTGCCTGGAGGGGGGTGTATGGTTACGCCTTC; CDR3: CAWRGVYGYAF